Below, 29 T cell receptor beta chains from the same sample are listed, as sequenced in a study of neurological immune-mediated disorders. Each CDR3 protein is one row after TCRdb ran MiXCR on the 5' RACE reads. This sample has 20,000 to 30,000 distinct CDR3 sequences, with more than 6% found just once. Sample: PBMCs. The receptors come from a woman in her thirties or forties in good health.

The sample holds many counts of this clonotype. The V gene is TRBV12-3 or TRBV12-4, the J gene TRBJ1-5; D gene uncertain. The CDR3 contains 13 residues. V lost 0 bases, J lost 7 bases, and 7 bases lay in between. CDR3 bases: TGTGCCAGCAGTTTAGCTCCCCAACAGCCCCAGCATTTT. It is translated as CASSLAPQQPQHF.

In its sample, this clonotype is medium-sized (0.01 to 0.1%). The chain combines TRBV11-2 with TRBJ2-1; TRBD1 agrees at 9 bases. CDR1 and CDR2 (germline): SGHAT, FQNNGV. This CDR3 is built from 16 residues. The V and J ends lost 1 base and 4 bases, in that order; junction bases with no gene match: 5. For the CDR3, the DNA is TGTGCCAGCAGCTTAGGAAGGACAGGGGCATACAATGAGCAGTTCTTC. Its translation: CASSLGRTGAYNEQFF.

This clonotype qualifies as medium-sized (0.01 to 0.1%). V is TRBV10-3 and J is TRBJ2-7; TRBD2 might be the D (5 bases). Trimming removed 10 bases at V and 4 bases at J, with 14 bases between. This CDR3 comprises 12 residues. Looked up from germline, CDR1 is ENHRY and CDR2 is SYGVKD. In DNA form, the CDR3 reads TGTGCCACTATCGCCTCGGGGTACGAGCAGTACTTC. Protein sequence: CATIASGYEQYF.

Relative to its sample, this clonotype is medium-sized. V gene TRBV6-5 combines with J gene TRBJ2-3; possibly TRBD1 or TRBD2 for D (5 bases each). CDR3 length: 15 amino acids. V lost 0 bases, J lost 1 base, and 8 bases lay in between. Germline V gene lookup returns CDR1 MNHEY and CDR2 SVGAGI. The CDR3 region is CASSYSGVGTDTQYF. CDR3 bases: TGTGCCAGCAGTTACTCGGGGGTGGGCACAGATACGCAGTATTTT.

The table lists this clonotype with many counts. The chain combines TRBV6-5 with TRBJ1-2; the D is unclear. V was clipped by 0 bases and J by 8 bases, with 10 bases between them. The CDR3 sequence is 13 residues long. Germline values: CDR1 MNHEY, CDR2 SVGAGI. The chain's CDR3 is CASSYSVQRGYTF. The CDR3 nucleotides read TGTGCCAGCAGTTACTCGGTCCAGCGGGGCTACACCTTC.

This clonotype was seen repeatedly, ten times or more. V usage is TRBV6-5 and J usage is TRBJ2-3; the D is unclear. This CDR3 has 13 amino acids. Germline CDR1 is MNHEY and CDR2 is SVGAGI. V was trimmed by 2 bases and J by 9 bases, leaving 12 bases between them. CDR3 coding DNA: TGTGCCAGCAGTTACGACCGGGTGTCCACGCAGTATTTT. This encodes CASSYDRVSTQYF.

This clonotype occurred many times. Just one base apart from a much larger clone, this may be a read error. The chain couples TRBV10-3 to TRBJ2-7, with TRBD1 as a possible D gene (5 bases). The CDR3 sequence is 12 residues long. CDR1 is ENHRY and CDR2 is SYGVKD in the germline V gene. V was pared by 6 bases and J by 3 bases, with 9 bases between. This chain's CDR3 is CAISPQGYEQYF. The CDR3, as DNA: TGTGCCATCAGCCCTCAGGGCTACGAGCAGTACTTC.

This clonotype was detected many times. V is TRBV6-5 and J is TRBJ2-2, with D unclear. The germline V and J ends were trimmed by 0 bases and 8 bases, with 7 bases remaining between them. CDR3 length: 13 residues. Germline lookup yields CDR1 MNHEY and CDR2 SVGAGI. In DNA, the CDR3 is TGTGCCAGCAGTTACTCCAAAGGGGGGGAGCTGTTTTTT. Translating gives CASSYSKGGELFF.

This clonotype has at least ten counts. The chain combines TRBV5-1 with TRBJ1-6, with 8 nucleotides matching TRBD1. The CDR3 is made up of 16 amino acids. Looked up from germline, CDR1 is SGHRS and CDR2 is YFSETQ. V was pared by 0 bases and J by 4 bases, with 3 bases of the junction left unmatched. CDR3 nucleotides: TGCGCCAGCAGCTTGGAACGACAGGGGTATAATTCACCCCTCCACTTT. Its protein product is CASSLERQGYNSPLHF.

This clonotype has a count of ten or more. The J gene is TRBJ1-4, the V gene TRBV7-8; 7 bases line up with TRBD1. The V gene end was trimmed by 5 bases and the J gene end by 3 bases; junction bases not matched to a gene: 6. This CDR3 has 15 amino acids. The germline CDR1 and CDR2 sequences are SGHVS and FQNEAQ. The CDR3 DNA sequence: TGTGCCAGCAGCCTAACCGGGACAGCTAATGAAAAACTGTTTTTT. This sequence encodes CASSLTGTANEKLFF.

This clonotype was recorded many times. The rearrangement links TRBV25-1 to TRBJ2-2, with a weak D call TRBD2 (7 bases). Trimming pared 2 bases from V and 3 bases from J, leaving 16 bases between. The germline V gene has CDR1 MGHDK and CDR2 SYGVNS. CDR3 length: 17 amino acids. The CDR3: CASSETAGARYTGELFF. As DNA, the CDR3 is TGTGCCAGCAGTGAAACCGCGGGGGCCCGATACACCGGGGAGCTGTTTTTT.

This clonotype was seen many times. The chain links TRBV5-6 to TRBJ2-1; the D is unclear. The CDR3 has 13 amino acids. Germline CDR1 reads SGHDT; CDR2 reads YYEEEE. V lost 2 bases and J lost 4, with 7 bases in between. The CDR3 region is CASSFDQYNEQFF. In nucleotides, the CDR3 is TGTGCCAGCAGCTTTGACCAATACAATGAGCAGTTCTTC.

This clonotype was counted many times. The rearrangement joins TRBV29-1 to TRBJ2-5; possible D gene TRBD2, 7 bases. V lost 5 bases and J lost 5, with 9 bases in between. This CDR3 comprises 11 residues. In germline, CDR1 is SQVTM, CDR2 ANQGSEA. The CDR3 reads CSVRGGETQYF. CDR3 coding DNA: TGCAGCGTTAGGGGGGGCGAGACCCAGTACTTC.

This clonotype was detected many times. The V gene is TRBV20-1, the J gene TRBJ2-1; D may be TRBD2 (5 bases). Germline CDR1 reads DFQATT; CDR2 reads SNEGSKA (reference sequence). With 5 bases removed from V and 3 bases from J, the gap between germline ends came to 11 bases. CDR3 size: 13 residues. The CDR3 loop is CSARGPIYNEQFF. CDR3 nucleotides: TGCAGTGCTCGCGGGCCGATCTACAATGAGCAGTTCTTC.

This clonotype was counted many times. An end of the junction differs from the germline gene, which may be a read error. V gene TRBV5-5 combines with J gene TRBJ2-1, with unresolved D. This CDR3 comprises 8 residues. Per the germline V gene, CDR1 is SGHKS and CDR2 is YYEKEE (reference sequence). The CDR3 sequence: CASGFEFF. The CDR3 DNA reads TGTGCCAGCGGCTTCGAGTTCTTC.

This clonotype came up many times. This sequence joins TRBV20-1 and TRBJ1-5; D is uncertain. CDR1 and CDR2 (germline): DFQATT, SNEGSKA (reference sequence). V was shortened by 0 bases and J by 2 bases, with 17 bases between the two germline ends. This CDR3 has 17 amino acids. DNA for the CDR3: TGCAGTGCTAGAGATTTCTCGGGAATGCGCGGCAATCAGCCCCAGCATTTT. Residues: CSARDFSGMRGNQPQHF.

This clonotype was seen many times. The V call is TRBV27, the J call TRBJ1-3; D gene unclear. Trimming removed 4 bases at V and 7 bases at J, with 11 bases between. This CDR3 comprises 13 residues. The germline CDR1 and CDR2 sequences are MNHEY and SMNVEV (reference sequence). The DNA of the CDR3 is TGTGCCAGCAGTTCCGGACTTGGGAACACCATATATTTT. This gives the protein CASSSGLGNTIYF.

This clonotype was counted only a few times. This sequence joins TRBV15 and TRBJ1-3, with TRBD1 as a possible D gene (6 bases). CDR3 length: 17 amino acids. With 1 base removed from V and 3 bases from J, the gap between germline ends came to 16 bases. CDR1 LNHNV and CDR2 YYDKDF come from the germline V gene (reference sequence). For the CDR3, the DNA is TGTGCCACCAGCAGAGTGGGGGCCCCGTCCCATGGAAACACCATATATTTT. Its protein is CATSRVGAPSHGNTIYF.

In this sample, this clonotype turned up many times. The chain is built from TRBV20-1 and TRBJ2-5; 8 nucleotides agree with TRBD2. The germline CDR1 and CDR2 sequences are DFQATT and SNEGSKA (reference sequence). Unmatched junction bases numbered 11, after V lost 6 bases and J lost 8 bases. The length of the CDR3 is 13 residues. The CDR3 sequence is CSAPPGLALTQYF. The CDR3 DNA reads as TGCAGTGCCCCGCCAGGACTAGCTTTAACCCAGTACTTC.

This clonotype appeared many times. This chain uses TRBV20-1 with TRBJ2-4; the match to TRBD2 covers 10 bases. Germline V CDR1 and CDR2: DFQATT, SNEGSKA (reference sequence). This CDR3 contains 16 residues. The V segment lost 1 base and the J segment 1 base; nucleotides outside the gene matches: 4. CDR3 sequence (DNA): TGCAGTGCTAGAGGCCCAGCGGGGGGGGCCAAAAACATTCAGTACTTC. Its translation is CSARGPAGGAKNIQYF.

This clonotype has at least ten counts. This chain connects TRBV19 to TRBJ2-3; TRBD1 agrees at 7 bases. Per the germline V gene, CDR1 is LNHDA and CDR2 is SQIVND (reference sequence). CDR3 length: 12 amino acids. The ends lost 6 bases at V and 5 bases at J; junction bases unmatched: 2. CDR3 region: CASRTGQDTQYF. CDR3 nucleotide sequence: TGTGCCAGTAGGACAGGGCAAGATACGCAGTATTTT.

In this sample, this clonotype turned up many times. The rearrangement links TRBV2 to TRBJ1-1; a weak D match, TRBD1 (6 bases). The CDR3 is 13 residues long. Germline CDR1 SNHLY, CDR2 FYNNEI. Trimming cost V 9 bases and J 5 bases, with 16 bases left between them. The CDR3 is CARDGGRGTEAFF. The CDR3 bases are TGTGCCAGGGACGGGGGGCGTGGGACTGAAGCTTTCTTT.

In its sample, this clonotype was seen many times. The chain combines TRBV5-1 with TRBJ2-1, with D uncertain. V was pared by 0 bases and J by 6 bases, with 10 bases between. This CDR3 is built from 14 residues. Germline V lookup: CDR1 SGHRS, CDR2 YFSETQ. CDR3 protein: CASSLGPPGNEQFF. For the CDR3, the DNA is TGCGCCAGCAGCTTGGGCCCCCCTGGCAATGAGCAGTTCTTC.

This clonotype is termed medium-sized. V gene TRBV9 combines with J gene TRBJ2-5, with a weak D call TRBD1 (5 bases). CDR1 is SGDLS, CDR2 YYNGEE, per germline. There are 16 residues in the CDR3. Trimming took 4 bases from V and 0 from J, leaving 16 bases between them. CDR3 amino acids: CASSPGWSGYQETQYF. The CDR3 coding sequence is TGTGCCAGCAGCCCAGGGTGGAGTGGGTACCAAGAGACCCAGTACTTC.

This clonotype was seen at least ten times. This sequence joins TRBV7-2 and TRBJ2-4; the match to TRBD2 covers 12 bases. CDR3 size: 20 residues. CDR1 is SGHTA, CDR2 FQGNSA, per germline. V gave up 1 base and J gave up 2 bases; unmatched junction bases: 12. Here the CDR3 DNA reads TGTGCCAGCAGCTTAGACCCTCTAGCGGGAGGGTTGGGAACCAAAAACATTCAGTACTTC. As protein: CASSLDPLAGGLGTKNIQYF.

This clonotype was found many times. V and J are TRBV11-2 and TRBJ2-3; TRBD2 aligns across 10 bases. The CDR3 length is 15 residues. Germline CDR1 reads SGHAT; CDR2 reads FQNNGV. Trimming took 6 bases from V and 4 from J; bases not matched to a gene: 7. The CDR3 DNA is TGTGCCAGCAGTCCAGCGGGAGGGCCCGCAGATACGCAGTATTTT. This sequence encodes CASSPAGGPADTQYF.

This clonotype has ten or more counts. The CDR3 DNA is TGTGCCAGCAGCTCAAGCGGGACAGGGGGTGTTTACGAGCAGTACTTC. Residues: CASSSSGTGGVYEQYF. This chain connects TRBV7-9 to TRBJ2-7; TRBD1 matches 11 bases. V gave up 4 bases and J gave up 4 bases; unmatched junction bases: 9. The CDR3 is made up of 16 amino acids. In germline, CDR1 is SEHNR, CDR2 FQNEAQ (reference sequence).

There are many counts of this clonotype. V usage is TRBV20-1 and J usage is TRBJ2-3; weak D call: TRBD1 (5 bases). This CDR3 is built from 14 residues. Germline V CDR1 and CDR2: DFQATT, SNEGSKA (reference sequence). The ends were cut back, 3 bases at V and 7 bases at J, with 17 bases in the middle. The CDR3, as DNA: TGCAGTGCTAGGGAACACAGGTTTACGTATACGCAGTATTTT. Protein product: CSAREHRFTYTQYF.

The sample holds many counts of this clonotype. The rearrangement uses TRBV5-1 and TRBJ2-7; maybe TRBD1 (6 bases). Germline V lookup: CDR1 SGHRS, CDR2 YFSETQ. The CDR3 is 14 residues long. V was shortened by 5 bases and J by 6 bases, with 18 bases between the two germline ends. CDR3 nucleotides: TGCGCCAGCAGAGAAAGGGACGGGACATTCGAGCAGTACTTC. Translating gives CASRERDGTFEQYF.